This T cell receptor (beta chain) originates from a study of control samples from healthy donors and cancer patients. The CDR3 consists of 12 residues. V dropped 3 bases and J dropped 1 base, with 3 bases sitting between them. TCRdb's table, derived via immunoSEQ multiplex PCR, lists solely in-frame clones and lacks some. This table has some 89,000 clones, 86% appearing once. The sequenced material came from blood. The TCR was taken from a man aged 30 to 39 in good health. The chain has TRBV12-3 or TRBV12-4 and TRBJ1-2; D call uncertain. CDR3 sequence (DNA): TGTGCCAGCAGTTTGGGTAACTATGGCTACACCTTC. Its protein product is CASSLGNYGYTF.